The 19 T cell receptor beta chains listed next were all sequenced from one sample in a study of blood T cells in healthy people across ages. Alongside a J-beta primer mix, a sample-barcoded 5' primer served in a second PCR lasting 7 to 11 cycles. MiXCR, run by TCRdb on the 5' RACE reads, gives a single entry per CDR3 protein. Found here are 500,000 to 650,000 distinct CDR3 sequences, 27% of them singletons; the top ten hold 3.6%. These same data were also listed under a study on T cells of mothers and their children.

Source material: blood. These receptors originate from a boy under 10 years old in good health.

The V and J genes are TRBV27 and TRBJ2-6; no clear D. The CDR3 spans 12 residues. CDR1 and CDR2 (germline): MNHEY, SMNVEV (reference sequence). V lost 5 bases and J lost 10, with 9 bases in between. The CDR3 nucleotides read TGTGCCAGCAGTCCCCTCGGGAACGTCCTGACTTTC. It is translated as CASSPLGNVLTF.

This clonotype was counted only a few times. CDR3 DNA sequence: TGTGCCAGCAGTGGAGGTGGAGGCTCCTACGAGCAGTACTTC. Amino acids: CASSGGGGSYEQYF. The chain links TRBV2 to TRBJ2-7; TRBD2 might be the D (5 bases). The CDR3 extends over 14 amino acids. Per the germline V gene, CDR1 is SNHLY and CDR2 is FYNNEI. Trimming took 4 bases from V and 0 from J, leaving 10 bases between them.

The V and J genes are TRBV2 and TRBJ2-7; D is uncertain. Trimming took 6 bases from V and 3 from J, leaving 6 bases between them. The CDR3 length is 11 residues. The germline gives CDR1 SNHLY, CDR2 FYNNEI. DNA of the CDR3: TGTGCCAGCAGGACTTGCTACGAGCAGTACTTC. It yields the protein CASRTCYEQYF.

The CDR3 protein is CASSFRGAHQPQHF. In DNA, the CDR3 is TGTGCCAGCAGTTTCCGGGGGGCCCATCAGCCCCAGCATTTT. J is TRBJ1-5 and V is TRBV28; a possible D gene is TRBD1 (6 bases). Trimming pared 3 bases from V and 5 bases from J, leaving 11 bases between. The CDR3 length is 14 residues. Germline V gene lookup returns CDR1 MDHEN and CDR2 SYDVKM. Full variable domain (remainder filled in from reference TRBV28 and TRBJ1-5): DVKVTQSSRYLVKRTGEKVFLECVQDMDHENMFWYRQDPGLGLRLIYFSYDVKMKEKGDIPEGYSVSREKKERFSLILESASTNQTSMYLCASSFRGAHQPQHFGDGTRLSIL.

This clonotype occurred a few times. This chain uses TRBV29-1 with TRBJ2-5; 7 nucleotides agree with TRBD2. Matching the DNA end better, TRBJ2-7 makes the J call doubtful. Germline-derived CDR1 and CDR2 are SQVTM and ANQGSEA. The CDR3 totals 13 residues. The CDR3 region has the DNA TGCAGCGTTGTAATGGGGGGGTCCTACGAGCAGTACTTC. It yields the protein CSVVMGGSYEQYF.

The chain combines TRBV20-1 with TRBJ2-1; the D call may be TRBD1 or TRBD2 (6 bases each). This CDR3 comprises 15 residues. Germline values: CDR1 DFQATT, CDR2 SNEGSKA (reference sequence). V lost 0 bases to trimming and J lost 9 bases, with 18 bases between them. As DNA, the CDR3 is TGCAGTGCTAGAGATCTTGGGGGGCCTCGCGGTGAGCAGTTCTTC. Translation gives CSARDLGGPRGEQFF.

V gene TRBV6-1 combines with J gene TRBJ2-5; 7 nucleotides match TRBD2. The CDR3 spans 14 residues. Germline-derived CDR1 and CDR2 are MNHNS and SASEGT. V dropped 0 bases and J dropped 7; count of bases not matched to a gene: 5. CDR3 amino acids: CASSEASGGRTQYF. The CDR3 bases are TGTGCCAGCAGTGAAGCAAGTGGCGGGAGGACCCAGTACTTC.

The chain couples TRBV20-1 to TRBJ1-6, with 9 bases that match TRBD1. The CDR3 contains 15 residues. Germline V lookup: CDR1 DFQATT, CDR2 SNEGSKA (reference sequence). V lost 1 base to trimming and J lost 8 bases; unmatched junction nucleotides: 6. DNA for the CDR3: TGCAGTGCTAGAGCCGAGGGACAGGGATATTCACCCCTCCACTTT. Protein sequence: CSARAEGQGYSPLHF.

V gene TRBV4-3 combines with J gene TRBJ1-4; D gene ambiguous. The germline CDR1 and CDR2 sequences are LGHNA and YSLEER. The CDR3 sequence is 13 residues long. The V and J ends lost 4 bases and 5 bases respectively, with 8 bases between them. The DNA for the CDR3 is TGCGCCAGCAGCCCGACAAAAAATGAAAAACTGTTTTTT. Protein sequence: CASSPTKNEKLFF.

V usage is TRBV15 and J usage is TRBJ2-1; 7 positions match TRBD1. The ends lost 4 bases at V and 0 bases at J; junction bases unmatched: 3. The CDR3 covers 15 residues. The germline gives CDR1 LNHNV, CDR2 YYDKDF (reference sequence). CDR3 region: CATSMDRSSYNEQFF. CDR3 nucleotides: TGTGCCACCAGCATGGACAGGAGCTCCTACAATGAGCAGTTCTTC. Drawing the rest from reference TRBV15 and TRBJ2-1, the complete variable domain is DAMVIQNPRYQVTQFGKPVTLSCSQTLNHNVMYWYQQKSSQAPKLLFHYYDKDFNNEADTPDNFQSRRPNTSFCFLDIRSPGLGDTAMYLCATSMDRSSYNEQFFGPGTRLTVL.

The rearrangement joins TRBV10-3 to TRBJ2-5; 9 nucleotides match TRBD2. The V segment lost 4 bases and the J segment 5 bases; nucleotides outside the gene matches: 5. This CDR3 has 14 amino acids. CDR1 and CDR2 from the germline V gene are ENHRY and SYGVKD. CDR3 DNA sequence: TGTGCCATCAGTGGGTCTAGCGGGAATGAGACCCAGTACTTC. Its translation: CAISGSSGNETQYF.

This clonotype appeared once. The J gene is TRBJ2-1, the V gene TRBV6-1, with unresolved D. The ends were cut back, 8 bases at V and 1 base at J, with 12 bases in the middle. The CDR3 covers 14 residues. Per germline, CDR1 MNHNS and CDR2 SASEGT. CDR3 sequence reads: CASGLGGSYNEQFF. The CDR3 bases are TGTGCCAGCGGGTTGGGCGGATCCTACAATGAGCAGTTCTTC.

The chain recombines TRBV20-1 with TRBJ2-1; 14 bases align to TRBD2. The CDR3 is 15 residues long. Trimming at V came to 6 bases and at J to 7 bases, leaving 8 bases not matched to a gene. Germline lookup yields CDR1 DFQATT and CDR2 SNEGSKA (reference sequence). CDR3 loop: CSALAGTSGRNEQFF. For the CDR3, the DNA is TGCAGTGCGCTCGCCGGGACTAGCGGGAGAAATGAGCAGTTCTTC.

The V gene is TRBV27, the J gene TRBJ2-7; the D is unclear. V was clipped by 5 bases and J by 7 bases, with 12 bases between them. The CDR3 length is 12 residues. The germline V gene encodes CDR1 MNHEY and CDR2 SMNVEV (reference sequence). The CDR3 region has the DNA TGTGCCAGCAGTCACCCCCCTGAAGAGCAGTACTTC. Protein: CASSHPPEEQYF.

Regarding this clonotype: The CDR3 end shows no conserved phenylalanine or tryptophan, and so a read error is likely. The chain has TRBV19 and TRBJ1-1, with no clear D. CDR1 is LNHDA and CDR2 is SQIVND in the germline V gene (reference sequence). V was pared by 3 bases and J by 4 bases, with 12 bases between. This CDR3 is built from 14 residues. CDR3 residues: CASSMEGHSTEAFL. CDR3 bases: TGTGCCAGTAGTATGGAGGGCCATAGCACTGAAGCTTTCCTT.

The V and J genes are TRBV13 and TRBJ1-2, with D unclear. CDR3 length: 12 residues. Germline V lookup: CDR1 PRHDT, CDR2 FYEKMQ (reference sequence). Trimming removed 3 bases from V and 6 bases from J, with 8 bases in between. In DNA, the CDR3 is TGTGCCAGCAGCTTGGGCGACGATGGCTACACCTTC. This gives the protein CASSLGDDGYTF.

V gene TRBV13 combines with J gene TRBJ1-6, with D possibly TRBD1 on 6 matching bases. This CDR3 is built from 13 residues. The germline V gene has CDR1 PRHDT and CDR2 FYEKMQ (reference sequence). Trimming took off 5 bases at V and 10 bases at J, with 12 bases between the two ends. The CDR3 spells CASSGGLSSPLHF. The CDR3 coding sequence is TGTGCCAGCAGCGGGGGGCTTAGCTCACCCCTCCACTTT.

This sequence joins TRBV6-5 and TRBJ2-5; D is unclear. The germline CDR1 and CDR2 sequences are MNHEY and SVGAGI. The CDR3 is 14 amino acids. The V and J ends lost 3 bases and 3 bases respectively, with 11 bases between them. CDR3 loop: CASSYSDSKETQYF. DNA for the CDR3: TGTGCCAGCAGTTATTCCGACTCGAAAGAGACCCAGTACTTC.

This clonotype was seen only a few times. The J gene is TRBJ1-1, the V gene TRBV7-2; 8 bases match TRBD1. This CDR3 has 14 amino acids. V was clipped by 6 bases and J by 0 bases; unmatched bases: 3. Per germline, CDR1 SGHTA and CDR2 FQGNSA. CDR3 protein: CASRSGQVNTEAFF. The CDR3 DNA is TGTGCCAGCAGATCGGGACAGGTGAACACTGAAGCTTTCTTT.